This T cell receptor (beta chain) comes out of a study of T cell responses to AZD1222 COVID-19 vaccine. Overall study findings and caveats: Donors in the cohort were predominantly white British and more often female, and clonal diversity was possibly underestimated.

Trimming left V 3 bases short and J 0 bases short, with 10 bases between. The CDR3 covers 15 residues. Germline V lookup: CDR1 SGHNT, CDR2 YYREEE (reference sequence). Some clones are missing from TCRdb's copy, which holds only in-frame ones; the method was immunoSEQ multiplex PCR. The sample holds 85,000 to 90,000 clones, 85% to 90% seen once. As regards this clone: Its antigen is currently unknown.

The sequence was obtained from an adult who received the AZD1222 COVID-19 vaccine. The sample was peripheral blood, taken 28 days after the second AZD1222 dose. The chain is built from TRBV5-4 and TRBJ2-1; D call uncertain. CDR3 in DNA: TGTGCCAGCAGCTACGACCTAAGCTCCTACAATGAGCAGTTCTTC. This codes for CASSYDLSSYNEQFF.